This T cell receptor beta chain was observed in a study of response to subunit inactivated influenza vaccine. Study-wide results and limits: The study's authors posited that every seasonal influenza vaccination enlists few new T cells.

A single record per CDR3 protein comes from TCRdb applying MiXCR to the RT-PCR reads. The data contain more than 450,000 distinct CDR3 sequences, around 11% of them seen just once; the ten biggest clones take up roughly 10%. Only a few counts were recorded for this clonotype. Its antigen remains unidentified. This sample comprised PBMCs from blood, obtained on the day of vaccination. This TCR was recovered from a man aged 50 to 59 who received an inactivated influenza vaccine.

CDR3: CASWGLAGEGTPYEQYF. CDR3 coding DNA: TGTGCCAGCTGGGGACTAGCGGGAGAGGGCACCCCCTACGAGCAGTACTTC. The rearrangement uses TRBV2 and TRBJ2-7; 14 positions agree with TRBD2. The junction had 11 bases not matched to a gene; V was cut back by 8 bases and J by 2 bases. CDR1 and CDR2 (germline): SNHLY, FYNNEI. This CDR3 has 17 residues.